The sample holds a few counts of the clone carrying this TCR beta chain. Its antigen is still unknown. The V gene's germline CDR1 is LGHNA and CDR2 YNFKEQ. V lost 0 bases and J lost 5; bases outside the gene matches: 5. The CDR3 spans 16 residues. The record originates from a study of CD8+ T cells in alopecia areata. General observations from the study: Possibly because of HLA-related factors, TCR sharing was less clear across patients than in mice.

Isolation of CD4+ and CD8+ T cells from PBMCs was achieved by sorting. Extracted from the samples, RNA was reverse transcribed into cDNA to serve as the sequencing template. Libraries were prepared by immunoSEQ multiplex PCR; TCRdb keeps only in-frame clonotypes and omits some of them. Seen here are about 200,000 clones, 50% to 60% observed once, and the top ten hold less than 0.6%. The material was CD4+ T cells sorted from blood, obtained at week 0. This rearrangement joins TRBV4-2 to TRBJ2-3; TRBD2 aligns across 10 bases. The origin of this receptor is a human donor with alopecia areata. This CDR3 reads CASSQEVLAGEDTQYF. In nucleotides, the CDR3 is TGTGCCAGCAGCCAAGAGGTGCTAGCGGGAGAAGATACGCAGTATTTT.